Listed below are T cell receptor beta chains from one sample, sequenced in a study of T cells in Graves' hyperthyroidism and ophthalmopathy. TCRdb re-called the multiplex PCR reads through MiXCR, storing one row per CDR3 protein. The table has 94,000 or so distinct CDR3 sequences, under 65% seen once. Source material: blood. These receptors originate from a woman in her forties with Graves' hyperthyroidism. Each CDR3 is given with its conserved first and last residue. Each record gives: D gene, clone size, V gene, J gene, CDR3 protein, CDR3 DNA. The D gene is left open where the match is weak. Size is stated for part of the rows, as once, few or many counts, or as a class when the clone is expanded.

d_gene: NA
abundance: NA
v_gene: TRBV7-9
j_gene: TRBJ1-6
CDR3aa: CASSARRGGLDSPLHF
CDR3nt: TGTGCCAGCAGTGCTAGACGAGGAGGGCTTGATTCACCCCTCCACTTC

d_gene: NA
abundance: few
v_gene: TRBV29-1
j_gene: TRBJ2-7
CDR3aa: CSQSGPPTYEQYF
CDR3nt: TGCAGCCAAAGCGGCCCCCCGACCTACGAGCAGTACTTC

d_gene: TRBD2
abundance: many
v_gene: TRBV10-2
j_gene: TRBJ2-5
CDR3aa: CASQPLAGVRETQYF
CDR3nt: TGCGCCAGCCAGCCCCTAGCGGGAGTCAGGGAGACCCAGTACTTC

d_gene: NA
abundance: NA
v_gene: TRBV27
j_gene: TRBJ2-7
CDR3aa: CASSFKGTYEQYF
CDR3nt: TGTGCCAGCAGTTTTAAGGGGACCTACGAGCAGTACTTC

d_gene: TRBD1
abundance: many
v_gene: TRBV5-1
j_gene: TRBJ1-1
CDR3aa: CASSPGQGAIENTEAFF
CDR3nt: TGCGCCAGCAGCCCAGGACAGGGGGCAATTGAGAACACTGAAGCTTTCTTT

d_gene: TRBD1
abundance: many
v_gene: TRBV7-9
j_gene: TRBJ1-2
CDR3aa: CASSRGQASRGDGYTF
CDR3nt: TGTGCCAGCAGCCGGGGACAGGCCTCTCGGGGGGATGGCTACACCTTC

d_gene: TRBD1
abundance: NA
v_gene: TRBV29-1
j_gene: TRBJ2-7
CDR3aa: CSSRDRGAYEQYF
CDR3nt: TGCAGCAGCCGGGACAGGGGAGCATACGAGCAGTACTTC

d_gene: NA
abundance: NA
v_gene: TRBV13
j_gene: TRBJ1-2
CDR3aa: CASSLGPGYGYTF
CDR3nt: TGTGCCAGCAGCTTAGGCCCTGGCTATGGCTACACCTTC

d_gene: NA
abundance: NA
v_gene: TRBV7-9
j_gene: TRBJ1-5
CDR3aa: CASSLTGSQPQHF
CDR3nt: TGTGCCAGCAGCTTAACAGGGTCTCAGCCCCAGCATTTT

d_gene: TRBD1
abundance: NA
v_gene: TRBV6-2/TRBV6-3
j_gene: TRBJ1-4
CDR3aa: CASSYDREEKLFF
CDR3nt: TGTGCCAGCAGTTACGACAGGGAGGAAAAACTGTTTTTT

d_gene: NA
abundance: many
v_gene: TRBV6-6
j_gene: TRBJ1-1
CDR3aa: CASSSTGLRNTEAFF
CDR3nt: TGTGCCAGCAGTAGCACTGGTCTCCGGAACACTGAAGCTTTCTTT

d_gene: NA
abundance: many
v_gene: TRBV2
j_gene: TRBJ1-5
CDR3aa: CASSEGYQPQHF
CDR3nt: TGTGCCAGCAGTGAAGGCTATCAGCCCCAGCATTTT

d_gene: TRBD1
abundance: NA
v_gene: TRBV9
j_gene: TRBJ2-5
CDR3aa: CASSVLGTAETQYF
CDR3nt: TGTGCCAGCAGCGTGCTAGGGACAGCGGAGACCCAGTACTTC

d_gene: NA
abundance: NA
v_gene: TRBV7-9
j_gene: TRBJ1-6
CDR3aa: CASSLGSSPLHF
CDR3nt: TGTGCCAGCAGCTTAGGTAGTTCACCCCTCCACTTT

d_gene: NA
abundance: once
v_gene: TRBV4-1
j_gene: TRBJ2-7
CDR3aa: CASSRIAGAQDGYEDEQYF
CDR3nt: TGCGCCAGCAGCCGGATAGCTGGCGCTCAAGATGGGTACGAGGACGAGCAGTACTTC

d_gene: NA
abundance: NA
v_gene: TRBV7-8
j_gene: TRBJ1-4
CDR3aa: CASSSTGGIAEKLFF
CDR3nt: TGTGCCAGCAGCTCAACAGGAGGGATAGCTGAAAAACTGTTTTTT

d_gene: TRBD2
abundance: NA
v_gene: TRBV15
j_gene: TRBJ2-5
CDR3aa: CATSRQTSGATQETQYF
CDR3nt: TGTGCCACCAGCAGGCAGACTAGCGGGGCAACCCAAGAGACCCAGTACTTC

d_gene: NA
abundance: many
v_gene: TRBV19
j_gene: TRBJ1-5
CDR3aa: CASSRRTNQPQHF
CDR3nt: TGTGCCAGTAGTAGACGGACAAATCAGCCCCAGCATTTT

d_gene: TRBD1
abundance: many
v_gene: TRBV7-9
j_gene: TRBJ1-5
CDR3aa: CASSLGPPGQPDQPQHF
CDR3nt: TGTGCCAGCAGCTTAGGACCCCCGGGACAGCCAGATCAGCCCCAGCATTTT

d_gene: NA
abundance: few
v_gene: TRBV10-3
j_gene: TRBJ1-2
CDR3aa: CAISESYGQHYGYTF
CDR3nt: TGTGCCATCAGTGAGTCGTACGGGCAGCACTATGGCTACACCTTC

d_gene: TRBD1
abundance: many
v_gene: TRBV27
j_gene: TRBJ1-5
CDR3aa: CASSRDRGNQPQHF
CDR3nt: TGTGCCAGCAGTAGAGACAGGGGAAACCAGCCCCAGCATTTT

d_gene: TRBD1
abundance: NA
v_gene: TRBV2
j_gene: TRBJ2-2
CDR3aa: CASRGQGPTGELFF
CDR3nt: TGTGCCAGCAGAGGACAGGGGCCCACCGGGGAGCTGTTTTTT